One and the same sample provided the 31 T cell receptor beta chains below, sequenced in a study of human T cells and chemical hapten exposure. TCRdb passed the RACE reads through MiXCR, listing each CDR3 protein once. Among approximately 34,000 distinct CDR3 sequences listed, less than 6% were seen once. Specified time point: healthy volunteer bleed at 6 weeks. Before extraction, the whole blood was not fractionated, and total RNA was taken from it. The sequenced material came from whole blood. The receptors stem from a human donor in good health. Some clones in this sample may be carry-over from other donors' samples.

This sequence joins TRBV9 and TRBJ2-1; the D gene is possibly TRBD1 (7 bases). The CDR3 has 15 amino acids. Trimming removed 3 bases at V and 7 bases at J, with 17 bases between. Germline V gene sequence: CDR1 SGDLS, CDR2 YYNGEE. The CDR3 coding sequence is TGTGCCAGCAGCGGGTCCGGGGGACAGCGTAATGAGCAGTTCTTC. It translates to CASSGSGGQRNEQFF.

This clonotype was recorded many times. V usage is TRBV20-1 and J usage is TRBJ1-1, with D uncertain. Between the trimmed V and J ends, which lost 4 bases and 4 bases, there was a span of 13 bases. In germline, CDR1 is DFQATT, CDR2 SNEGSKA (reference sequence). There are 13 residues in the CDR3. The chain's CDR3 is CSATPQSGTEAFF. The CDR3 DNA reads TGCAGTGCTACACCCCAATCTGGCACTGAAGCTTTCTTT.

This clonotype occurred many times. The chain recombines TRBV28 with TRBJ2-7; no clear D. This CDR3 region has 15 residues. V lost 5 bases and J lost 0, with 14 bases in between. Germline-derived CDR1 and CDR2 are MDHEN and SYDVKM. This chain's CDR3 is CASSLNSPSSYEQYF. The CDR3 nucleotides read TGTGCCAGCAGTCTAAACTCCCCGAGCTCCTACGAGCAGTACTTC.

The table lists this clonotype with many counts. V gene TRBV10-1 combines with J gene TRBJ1-1; D unresolved. CDR3 length: 13 amino acids. V lost 3 bases and J 6 bases, leaving 11 bases between the germline ends. Germline CDR1 is WNHNN and CDR2 is SYGVQD (reference sequence). The CDR3 DNA follows: TGCGCCAGCAGTGAAGGAGGGCTTGCTGAAGCTTTCTTT. It codes for CASSEGGLAEAFF.

This clonotype was observed many times. V usage is TRBV6-1 and J usage is TRBJ2-1; D is undetermined. V lost 2 bases, J lost 2 bases, and 10 bases lay in between. CDR3 size: 15 residues. CDR1 and CDR2 (germline): MNHNS, SASEGT. Here the CDR3 DNA reads TGTGCCAGCAGTGAAAGTGTCTCAACCTACAATGAGCAGTTCTTC. Translation gives CASSESVSTYNEQFF.

This clonotype was seen a handful of times. CDR3 sequence (DNA): TGTGCCAGTACCGTTGGGGTTCAGAACACTGAAGCTTTCTTT. Protein: CASTVGVQNTEAFF. The rearrangement joins TRBV19 to TRBJ1-1, with D hard to call. Looked up from germline, CDR1 is LNHDA and CDR2 is SQIVND (reference sequence). The CDR3 extends over 14 amino acids. V shed 7 bases and J shed 1 base, with 13 bases lying between them.

This clonotype turned up a few times. The CDR3 spells CSASGKYTEAFF. For the CDR3, the DNA is TGCAGTGCTAGTGGAAAGTACACTGAAGCTTTCTTT. The V and J genes are TRBV20-1 and TRBJ1-1, with D unresolved. The V and J ends lost 3 bases and 3 bases respectively, with 8 bases between them. This CDR3 spans 12 amino acids. In germline, CDR1 is DFQATT, CDR2 SNEGSKA (reference sequence).

This clonotype was detected ten times or more. The J gene is TRBJ1-2, the V gene TRBV7-8; 9 nucleotides line up with TRBD1. The V gene's germline CDR1 is SGHVS and CDR2 FQNEAQ. V was pared by 3 bases and J by 2 bases, with 4 bases of the junction left unmatched. CDR3 length: 15 residues. CDR3 DNA: TGTGCCAGCAGCTTGGGGACAGGGTCGAACTATGGCTACACCTTC. It encodes CASSLGTGSNYGYTF. The variable domain in full, completed from reference TRBV7-8 and TRBJ1-2, reads GAGVSQSPRYKVAKRGQDVALRCDPISGHVSLFWYQQALGQGPEFLTYFQNEAQLDKSGLPSDRFFAERPEGSVSTLKIQRTQQEDSAVYLCASSLGTGSNYGYTFGSGTRLTVV.

This clonotype was recorded many times. The gene calls are TRBV20-1 and TRBJ2-5; 7 nucleotides match TRBD1. The CDR3 spans 13 residues. After removal of 1 base from V and 5 bases from J, the junction contained 4 bases not matched to a gene. Per the germline V gene, CDR1 is DFQATT and CDR2 is SNEGSKA (reference sequence). CDR3: CSARAGQVETQYF. The CDR3 DNA is TGCAGTGCTAGAGCTGGACAGGTGGAGACCCAGTACTTC.

This clonotype has ten or more counts. This chain links TRBV10-3 with TRBJ2-5; tentatively, D is TRBD2 (5 bases). This CDR3 has 11 residues. Trimming stripped 10 bases from V and 2 bases from J, with 8 bases between. CDR1 ENHRY and CDR2 SYGVKD come from the germline V gene. The CDR3 loop reads CASREQETQYF. The CDR3 DNA is TGTGCCAGCCGGGAACAAGAGACCCAGTACTTC.

The genes are TRBV7-2 and TRBJ2-7, with no clear D. Trimming took off 0 bases at V and 3 bases at J, with 9 bases between the two ends. Looked up from germline, CDR1 is SGHTA and CDR2 is FQGNSA. The CDR3 is 14 amino acids. Here the CDR3 reads CASSLANSYYEQYF. The CDR3 nucleotides read TGTGCCAGCAGCTTAGCGAACAGCTACTACGAGCAGTACTTC.

At least ten counts were recorded for this clonotype. This chain connects TRBV2 to TRBJ1-5; no clear D gene. Germline CDR1 SNHLY, CDR2 FYNNEI. The CDR3 has 11 residues. Trimming pared 5 bases from V and 5 bases from J, leaving 4 bases between. The CDR3 DNA follows: TGTGCCAGCAGTTTTGATCAGCCCCAGCATTTT. This gives the protein CASSFDQPQHF.

This clonotype was seen ten or more times. This chain links TRBV5-1 with TRBJ2-7, with a tentative D call TRBD1 (7 bases). V lost 5 bases and J 5 bases, leaving 14 bases between the germline ends. Germline CDR1 reads SGHRS; CDR2 reads YFSETQ. The CDR3 runs to 13 residues. The CDR3 sequence is CASSEEGAHEQYF. The CDR3 nucleotides are TGCGCCAGCAGTGAGGAGGGGGCCCACGAGCAGTACTTC.

This clonotype came up many times. J is TRBJ2-7 and V is TRBV30, with unresolved D. The germline V and J ends were trimmed by 4 bases and 6 bases, with 16 bases remaining between them. This CDR3 is 13 amino acids long. Germline CDR1 and CDR2: GTSNPN and SVGIG (reference sequence). CDR3 coding DNA: TGTGCCTGGACCCGGACGGGTCCCCTCGAGCAGTACTTC. This codes for CAWTRTGPLEQYF.

This clonotype was observed a few times. The chain links TRBV7-8 to TRBJ1-3; 7 bases align to TRBD1. Germline assignment: CDR1 SGHVS and CDR2 FQNEAQ. The length of the CDR3 is 16 residues. The J segment lost 0 bases and the V segment lost 7 bases, leaving 9 bases of the junction unmatched. This CDR3 is CASTSQTGLSGNTIYF. The DNA of the CDR3 is TGTGCCAGCACCTCCCAGACAGGGCTCTCTGGAAACACCATATATTTT.

To note about this clonotype: A much larger clone differs from this one at a single base, so this may be a read error. This sequence joins TRBV6-1 and TRBJ2-3, with TRBD2 identical over 10 bases. The CDR3 is 15 residues long. Germline loops: CDR1 MNHNS, CDR2 SASEGT. CDR3: CANSEASGGKDTQYF. CDR3 sequence (DNA): TGTGCCAACAGTGAAGCTAGCGGGGGCAAAGATACGCAGTATTTT.

This rearrangement joins TRBV19 to TRBJ1-1, with D perhaps TRBD1 (5 bases). The CDR3 sequence is 14 residues long. The V gene lost 5 bases and the J gene lost 0 bases, with 10 bases spanning the gap. Germline-derived CDR1 and CDR2 are LNHDA and SQIVND (reference sequence). DNA for the CDR3: TGTGCCAGTAGTGTGGGGACCCTGAACACTGAAGCTTTCTTT. Translating it yields CASSVGTLNTEAFF.

This clonotype was detected many times. The CDR3 DNA reads TGTGCCAGCAGCTTAGGGATGGCGGCCTCCTACAATGAGCAGTTCTTC. Protein product: CASSLGMAASYNEQFF. The chain employs TRBV7-8 and TRBJ2-1; D call uncertain. The CDR3 totals 16 residues. The germline V and J ends were trimmed by 1 base and 0 bases, with 10 bases remaining between them. CDR1 is SGHVS and CDR2 is FQNEAQ in the germline V gene.

This clonotype occurred a few times. The chain recombines TRBV4-3 with TRBJ1-1; no clear D. Germline values: CDR1 LGHNA, CDR2 YSLEER. The V end lost 1 base, the J end lost 1 base, and 13 bases lay between the germline ends. The CDR3 extends over 16 amino acids. The CDR3, as DNA: TGCGCCAGCAGCCAAGTGTTACTTCGAGGGAACACTGAAGCTTTCTTT. Amino acid sequence: CASSQVLLRGNTEAFF.

This clonotype appeared a few times. This sequence joins TRBV4-2 and TRBJ1-2; 7 nucleotides agree with TRBD1. The germline gives CDR1 LGHNA, CDR2 YNFKEQ. The CDR3 has 13 residues. The trim removed 8 bases at V and 5 bases at J, leaving 8 bases unmatched. CDR3 sequence: CASGSWTGYGYTF. In nucleotides, the CDR3 is TGTGCCAGCGGGTCCTGGACAGGTTATGGCTACACCTTC.

This clonotype was picked up many times. V usage is TRBV18 and J usage is TRBJ2-7, with 11 positions matching TRBD1. The CDR3 consists of 16 residues. V dropped 0 bases and J dropped 2; count of bases not matched to a gene: 3. The V gene's germline CDR1 is KGHSH and CDR2 LQKENI. CDR3 nucleotides: TGTGCCAGCTCACCACCGTCGGGACAGGGGGCCTACGAGCAGTACTTC. It codes for CASSPPSGQGAYEQYF. Full variable domain (outside the CDR3, taken from reference TRBV18 and TRBJ2-7): NAGVMQNPRHLVRRRGQEARLRCSPMKGHSHVYWYRQLPEEGLKFMVYLQKENIIDESGMPKERFSAEFPKEGPSILRIQQVVRGDSAAYFCASSPPSGQGAYEQYFGPGTRLTVT.

At least ten counts were recorded for this clonotype. The chain carries TRBV20-1 and TRBJ1-1, with TRBD1 matching 9 bases. Germline loops: CDR1 DFQATT, CDR2 SNEGSKA (reference sequence). V lost 0 bases and J lost 3; bases outside the gene matches: 5. The CDR3 sequence is 15 residues long. CDR3 residues: CSARDRTGGYTEAFF. CDR3 DNA: TGCAGTGCTAGAGATCGAACAGGGGGCTACACTGAAGCTTTCTTT.

The V call is TRBV5-1, the J call TRBJ2-1; 9 bases fit TRBD1. Germline V gene data show CDR1 as SGHRS and CDR2 as YFSETQ. The CDR3 has 16 residues. Germline trimming cut 5 bases from V and 8 bases from J; bases unmatched to any gene: 14. CDR3 DNA: TGCGCCAGCAGTACAGGACCGGGACAGGGATTCGATGAGCAGTTCTTC. It yields the protein CASSTGPGQGFDEQFF.

The chain is built from TRBV9 and TRBJ2-3; 14 bases fit TRBD2. The CDR3 sequence is 16 residues long. The ends lost 0 bases at V and 3 bases at J; junction bases unmatched: 0. Germline CDR1 is SGDLS and CDR2 is YYNGEE. CDR3 coding DNA: TGTGCCAGCAGCGTAGGGACTAGCGGGAGGACAGATACGCAGTATTTT. Its protein product is CASSVGTSGRTDTQYF.

This clonotype was recorded at least ten times. The chain combines TRBV5-1 with TRBJ2-3, with TRBD2 matching over 13 bases. CDR3 length equals 17 residues. Germline V CDR1 and CDR2: SGHRS, YFSETQ. The J segment lost 6 bases and the V segment lost 4 bases, leaving 11 bases of the junction unmatched. CDR3 sequence (DNA): TGCGCCAGCAGCCAGGGACTAGCGGGGTACCGATCGGATACGCAGTATTTT. Protein: CASSQGLAGYRSDTQYF. Drawing the rest from reference TRBV5-1 and TRBJ2-3, the complete variable domain is KAGVTQTPRYLIKTRGQQVTLSCSPISGHRSVSWYQQTPGQGLQFLFEYFSETQRNKGNFPGRFSGRQFSNSRSEMNVSTLELGDSALYLCASSQGLAGYRSDTQYFGPGTRLTVL.

This clonotype appeared many times. The rearrangement uses TRBV3-1 and TRBJ1-1, with D perhaps matching TRBD1 (5 bases). There are 14 residues in the CDR3. V was pared by 4 bases and J by 1 base, with 10 bases between. Per the germline V gene, CDR1 is LGHDT and CDR2 is YNNKEL (reference sequence). In nucleotides, the CDR3 is TGTGCCAGCAGCCGGGACTTGCGGAACACTGAAGCTTTCTTT. It is translated as CASSRDLRNTEAFF.

The chain is built from TRBV13 and TRBJ1-2, with D tentatively TRBD1 (6 bases). The CDR3 extends over 14 amino acids. The germline V gene has CDR1 PRHDT and CDR2 FYEKMQ (reference sequence). Deletions cut 2 bases from V and 6 bases from J, with 13 bases between. The CDR3 protein is CASSLRQGQDGYTF. The CDR3 DNA follows: TGTGCCAGCAGCTTACGGCAGGGGCAAGATGGCTACACCTTC.

This clonotype has a handful of counts. V usage is TRBV30 and J usage is TRBJ2-7; D call uncertain. The CDR3 runs to 11 residues. V lost 0 bases and J 7 bases, leaving 7 bases between the germline ends. Germline-derived CDR1 and CDR2 are GTSNPN and SVGIG (reference sequence). The CDR3 bases are TGTGCCTGGAGTGTCGTTAATGAGCAGTACTTC. This encodes CAWSVVNEQYF.

The chain has TRBV30 and TRBJ1-6; D remains unclear. Germline CDR1 is GTSNPN and CDR2 is SVGIG (reference sequence). The CDR3 sequence is 17 residues long. V was pared by 0 bases and J by 5 bases, with 17 bases between. The CDR3 coding sequence is TGTGCCTGGAGTGTACCCACCCTCAGGAACGATAATTCACCCCTCCACTTT. It encodes CAWSVPTLRNDNSPLHF.

The V gene is TRBV7-2, the J gene TRBJ2-2; TRBD2 aligns across 8 bases. CDR3 length: 15 residues. CDR1 and CDR2 from the germline V gene are SGHTA and FQGNSA. The V gene end was trimmed by 2 bases and the J gene end by 1 base; junction bases not matched to a gene: 0. The CDR3 is CASSLTSGNTGELFF. CDR3 nucleotides: TGTGCCAGCAGCTTAACTAGCGGGAACACCGGGGAGCTGTTTTTT.

In this sample, this clonotype turned up many times. V gene TRBV2 combines with J gene TRBJ2-4; D is unresolved. V gave up 2 bases and J gave up 6 bases, with 8 bases separating them. The CDR3 runs 13 residues. Germline CDR1 and CDR2: SNHLY and FYNNEI. The CDR3 sequence is CASSEMGLNIQYF. The CDR3 DNA reads as TGTGCCAGCAGTGAAATGGGCCTAAACATTCAGTACTTC.